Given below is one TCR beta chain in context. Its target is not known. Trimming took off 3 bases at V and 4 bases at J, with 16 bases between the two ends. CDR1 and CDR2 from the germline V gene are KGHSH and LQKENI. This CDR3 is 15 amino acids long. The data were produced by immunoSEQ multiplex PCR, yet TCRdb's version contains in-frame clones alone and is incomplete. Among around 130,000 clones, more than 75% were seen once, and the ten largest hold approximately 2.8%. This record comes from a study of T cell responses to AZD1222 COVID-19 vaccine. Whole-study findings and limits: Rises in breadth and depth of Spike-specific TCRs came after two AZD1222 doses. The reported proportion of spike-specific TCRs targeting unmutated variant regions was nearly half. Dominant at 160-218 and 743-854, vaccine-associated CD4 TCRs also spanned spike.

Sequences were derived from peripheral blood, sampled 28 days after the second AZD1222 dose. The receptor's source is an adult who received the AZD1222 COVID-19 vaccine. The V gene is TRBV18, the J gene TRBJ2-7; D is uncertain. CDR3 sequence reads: CASSPTQVGVYEQYF. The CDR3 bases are TGTGCCAGCTCACCGACGCAGGTTGGGGTTTACGAGCAGTACTTC. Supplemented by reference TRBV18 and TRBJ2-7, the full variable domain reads NAGVMQNPRHLVRRRGQEARLRCSPMKGHSHVYWYRQLPEEGLKFMVYLQKENIIDESGMPKERFSAEFPKEGPSILRIQQVVRGDSAAYFCASSPTQVGVYEQYFGPGTRLTVT.